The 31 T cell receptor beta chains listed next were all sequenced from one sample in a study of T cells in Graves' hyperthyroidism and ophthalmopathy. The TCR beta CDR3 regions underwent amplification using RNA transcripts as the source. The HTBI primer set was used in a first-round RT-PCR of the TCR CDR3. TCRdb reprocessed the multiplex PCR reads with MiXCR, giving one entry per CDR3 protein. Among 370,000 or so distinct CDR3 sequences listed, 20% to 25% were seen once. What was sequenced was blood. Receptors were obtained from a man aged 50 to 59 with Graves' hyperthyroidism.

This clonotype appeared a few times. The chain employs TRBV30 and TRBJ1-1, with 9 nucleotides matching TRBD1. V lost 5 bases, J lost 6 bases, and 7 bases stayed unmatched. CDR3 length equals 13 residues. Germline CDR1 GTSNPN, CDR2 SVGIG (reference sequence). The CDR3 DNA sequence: TGTGCCTGGTGGACAGGGGAATTAGCTGAAGCTTTCTTT. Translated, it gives CAWWTGELAEAFF.

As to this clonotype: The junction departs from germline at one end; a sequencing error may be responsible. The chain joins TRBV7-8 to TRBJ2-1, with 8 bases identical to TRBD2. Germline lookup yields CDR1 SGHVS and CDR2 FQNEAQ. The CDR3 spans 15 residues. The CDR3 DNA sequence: TGTGCCAGCAGCCCCCTAGCGGGCGGCTACAATGGGCAGTTCTTC. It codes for CASSPLAGGYNGQFF. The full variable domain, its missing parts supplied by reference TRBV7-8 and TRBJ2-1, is GAGVSQSPRYKVAKRGQDVALRCDPISGHVSLFWYQQALGQGPEFLTYFQNEAQLDKSGLPSDRFFAERPEGSVSTLKIQRTQQEDSAVYLCASSPLAGGYNGQFFGPGTRLTVL.

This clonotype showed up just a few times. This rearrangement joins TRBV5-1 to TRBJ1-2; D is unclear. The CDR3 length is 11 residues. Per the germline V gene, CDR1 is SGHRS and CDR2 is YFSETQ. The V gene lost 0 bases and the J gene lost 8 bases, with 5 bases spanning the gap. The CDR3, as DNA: TGCGCCAGCAGCTTGGGGACGGGCTACACCTTC. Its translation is CASSLGTGYTF.

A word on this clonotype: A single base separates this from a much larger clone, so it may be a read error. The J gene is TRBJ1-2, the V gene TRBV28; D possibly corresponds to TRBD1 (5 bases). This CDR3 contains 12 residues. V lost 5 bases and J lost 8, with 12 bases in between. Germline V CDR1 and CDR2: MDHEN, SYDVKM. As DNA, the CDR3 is TGTGCCAGCAGTGCACAGGCCAGAGGCTACACCTTC. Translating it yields CASSAQARGYTF.

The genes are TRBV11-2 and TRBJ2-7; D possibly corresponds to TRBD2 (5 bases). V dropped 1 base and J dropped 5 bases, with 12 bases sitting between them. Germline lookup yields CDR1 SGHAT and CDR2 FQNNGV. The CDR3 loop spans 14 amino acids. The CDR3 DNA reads TGTGCCAGCAGCTTAGGGTTCGGGATCCACGAGCAGTACTTC. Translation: CASSLGFGIHEQYF. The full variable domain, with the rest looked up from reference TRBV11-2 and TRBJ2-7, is EAGVAQSPRYKIIEKRQSVAFWCNPISGHATLYWYQQILGQGPKLLIQFQNNGVVDDSQLPKDRFSAERLKGVDSTLKIQPAKLEDSAVYLCASSLGFGIHEQYFGPGTRLTVT.

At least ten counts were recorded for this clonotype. The CDR3 DNA reads TGTGCCAGTGGCTTTTCCTACGAGCAGTACTTC. This codes for CASGFSYEQYF. The gene calls are TRBV12-3 or TRBV12-4 and TRBJ2-7; D is undetermined. V dropped 9 bases and J dropped 1 base, with 7 bases sitting between them. The CDR3 is made up of 11 amino acids.

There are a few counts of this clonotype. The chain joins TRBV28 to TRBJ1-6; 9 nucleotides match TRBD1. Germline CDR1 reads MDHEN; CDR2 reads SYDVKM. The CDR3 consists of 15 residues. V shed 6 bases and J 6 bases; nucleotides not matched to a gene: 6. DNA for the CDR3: TGTGCCAGCAGGCCCCAGGACAGGGGTAATTCACCCCTCCACTTT. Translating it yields CASRPQDRGNSPLHF.

Here the CDR3 DNA reads TGTGCCAGCAGTGGGACAGCCGCAACTAATGAAAAACTGTTTTTT. Amino acid sequence: CASSGTAATNEKLFF. This chain links TRBV2 with TRBJ1-4; D is possibly TRBD1 (6 bases). Germline V gene sequence: CDR1 SNHLY, CDR2 FYNNEI. The CDR3 consists of 15 residues. V was shortened by 4 bases and J by 0 bases, with 9 bases between the two germline ends.

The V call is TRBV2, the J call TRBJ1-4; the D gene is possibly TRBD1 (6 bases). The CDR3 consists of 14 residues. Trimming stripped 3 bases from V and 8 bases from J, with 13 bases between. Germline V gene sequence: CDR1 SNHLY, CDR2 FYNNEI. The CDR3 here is CASSDAGAVEKLFF. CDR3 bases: TGTGCCAGCAGTGATGCAGGGGCGGTGGAAAAACTGTTTTTT.

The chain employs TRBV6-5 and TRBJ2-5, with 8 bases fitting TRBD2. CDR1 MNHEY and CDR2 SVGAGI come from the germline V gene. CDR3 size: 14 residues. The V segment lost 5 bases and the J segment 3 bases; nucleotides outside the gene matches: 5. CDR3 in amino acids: CASSAGTRKETQYF. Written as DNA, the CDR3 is TGTGCCAGCAGTGCCGGGACTAGAAAAGAGACCCAGTACTTC.

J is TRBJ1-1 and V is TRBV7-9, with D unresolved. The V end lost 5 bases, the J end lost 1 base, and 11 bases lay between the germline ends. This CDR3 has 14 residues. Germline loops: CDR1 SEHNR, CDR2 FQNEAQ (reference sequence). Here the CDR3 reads CASSPGQENTEAFF. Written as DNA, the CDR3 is TGTGCCAGCAGCCCGGGCCAAGAGAACACTGAAGCTTTCTTT. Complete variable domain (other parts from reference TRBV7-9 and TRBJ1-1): DTGVSQNPRHKITKRGQNVTFRCDPISEHNRLYWYRQTLGQGPEFLTYFQNEAQLEKSRLLSDRFSAERPKGSFSTLEIQRTEQGDSAMYLCASSPGQENTEAFFGQGTRLTVV.

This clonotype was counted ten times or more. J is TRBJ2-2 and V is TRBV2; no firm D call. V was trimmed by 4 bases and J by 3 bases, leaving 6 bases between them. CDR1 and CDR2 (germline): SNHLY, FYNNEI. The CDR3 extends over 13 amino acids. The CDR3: CASSVRDTGELFF. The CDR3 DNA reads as TGTGCCAGCAGTGTTCGGGACACCGGGGAGCTGTTTTTT. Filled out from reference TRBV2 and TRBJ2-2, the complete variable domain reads EPEVTQTPSHQVTQMGQEVILRCVPISNHLYFYWYRQILGQKVEFLVSFYNNEISEKSEIFDDQFSVERPDGSNFTLKIRSTKLEDSAMYFCASSVRDTGELFFGEGSRLTVL.

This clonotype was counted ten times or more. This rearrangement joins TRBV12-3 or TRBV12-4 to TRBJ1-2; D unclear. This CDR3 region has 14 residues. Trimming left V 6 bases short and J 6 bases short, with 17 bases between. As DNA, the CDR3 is TGTGCCAGCAGGGCCCGGGAGGTTAATGATGGCTACACCTTC. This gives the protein CASRAREVNDGYTF.

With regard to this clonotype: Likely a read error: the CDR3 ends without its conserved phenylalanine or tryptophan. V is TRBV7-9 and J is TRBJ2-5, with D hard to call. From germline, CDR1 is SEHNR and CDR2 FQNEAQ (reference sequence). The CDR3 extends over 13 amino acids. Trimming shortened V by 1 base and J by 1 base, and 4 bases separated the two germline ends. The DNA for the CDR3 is TGTGCCAGCAGCTTAGGGACCCAAGAGACCCAGTACCTC. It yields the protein CASSLGTQETQYL.

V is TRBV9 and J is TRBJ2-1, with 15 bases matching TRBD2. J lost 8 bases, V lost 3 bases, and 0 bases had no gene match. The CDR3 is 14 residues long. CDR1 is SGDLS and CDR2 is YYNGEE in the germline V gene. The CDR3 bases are TGTGCCAGCAGCGGGACTAGCGGGAGGGATGAGCAGTTCTTC. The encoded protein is CASSGTSGRDEQFF.

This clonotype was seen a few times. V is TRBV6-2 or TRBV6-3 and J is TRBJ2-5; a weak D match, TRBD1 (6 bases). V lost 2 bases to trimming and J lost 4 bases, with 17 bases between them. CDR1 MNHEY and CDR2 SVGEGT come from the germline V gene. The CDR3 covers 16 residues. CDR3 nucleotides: TGTGCCAGCAGTTACCTTCGGACAGAAAGAGGAGAGACCCAGTACTTC. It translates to CASSYLRTERGETQYF.

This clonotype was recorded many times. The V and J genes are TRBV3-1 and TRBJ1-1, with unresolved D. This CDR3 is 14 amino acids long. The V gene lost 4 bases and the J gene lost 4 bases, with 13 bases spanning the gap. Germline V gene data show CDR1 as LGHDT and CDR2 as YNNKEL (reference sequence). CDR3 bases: TGTGCCAGCAGCCGCACAGTAACGGGCACTGAAGCTTTCTTT. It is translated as CASSRTVTGTEAFF.

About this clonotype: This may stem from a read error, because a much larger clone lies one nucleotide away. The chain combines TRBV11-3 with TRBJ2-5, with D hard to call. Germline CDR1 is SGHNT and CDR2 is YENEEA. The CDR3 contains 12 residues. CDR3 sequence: CASSSGPKTLYF. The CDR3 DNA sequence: TGTGCCAGCAGCTCCGGGCCGAAGACCCTGTACTTC.

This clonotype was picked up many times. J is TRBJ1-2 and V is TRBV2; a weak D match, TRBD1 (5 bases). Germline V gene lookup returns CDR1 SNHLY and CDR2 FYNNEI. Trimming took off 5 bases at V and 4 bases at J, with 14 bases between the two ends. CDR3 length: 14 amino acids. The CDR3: CASSRGRASYGYTF. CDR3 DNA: TGTGCCAGCAGTAGGGGCAGGGCGAGCTATGGCTACACCTTC.

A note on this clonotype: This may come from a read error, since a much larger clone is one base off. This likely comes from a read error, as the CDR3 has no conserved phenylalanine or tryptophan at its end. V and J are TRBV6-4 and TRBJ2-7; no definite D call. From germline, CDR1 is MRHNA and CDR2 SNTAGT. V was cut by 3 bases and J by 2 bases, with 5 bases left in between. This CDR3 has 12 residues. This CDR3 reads CASSEGTYEQYL. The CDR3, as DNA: TGTGCCAGCAGTGAGGGGACCTACGAGCAGTACCTC.

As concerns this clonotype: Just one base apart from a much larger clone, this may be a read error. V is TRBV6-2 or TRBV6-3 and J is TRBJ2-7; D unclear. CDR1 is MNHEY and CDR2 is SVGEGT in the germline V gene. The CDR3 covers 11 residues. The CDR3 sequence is CASSKGIERYF. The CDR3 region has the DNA TGTGCCAGCAGCAAGGGCATCGAGCGGTACTTC.

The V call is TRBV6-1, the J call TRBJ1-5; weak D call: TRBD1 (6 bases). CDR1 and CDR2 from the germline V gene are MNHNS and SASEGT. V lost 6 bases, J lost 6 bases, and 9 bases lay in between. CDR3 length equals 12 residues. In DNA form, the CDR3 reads TGTGCCAGCAGGTTGACAGGTCAGCCCCAGCATTTT. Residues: CASRLTGQPQHF.

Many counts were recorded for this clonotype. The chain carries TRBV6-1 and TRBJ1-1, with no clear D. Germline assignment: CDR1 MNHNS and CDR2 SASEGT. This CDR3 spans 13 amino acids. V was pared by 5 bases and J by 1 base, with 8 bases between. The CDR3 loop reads CASSWIENTEAFF. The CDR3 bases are TGTGCCAGCAGTTGGATCGAGAACACTGAAGCTTTCTTT.

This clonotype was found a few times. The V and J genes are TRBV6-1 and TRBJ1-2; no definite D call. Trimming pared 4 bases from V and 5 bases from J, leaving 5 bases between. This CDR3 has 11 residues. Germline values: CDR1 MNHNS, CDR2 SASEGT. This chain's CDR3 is CASSVSYGYTF. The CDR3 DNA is TGTGCCAGCAGTGTTTCGTATGGCTACACCTTC.

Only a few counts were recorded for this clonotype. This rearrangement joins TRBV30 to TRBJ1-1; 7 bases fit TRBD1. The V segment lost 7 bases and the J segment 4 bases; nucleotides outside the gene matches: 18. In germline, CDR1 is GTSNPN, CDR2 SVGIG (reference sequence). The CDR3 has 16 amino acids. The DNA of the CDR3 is TGTGCCTTCTTACCCCGCCGCGGGACAGCTATCACTGAAGCTTTCTTT. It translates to CAFLPRRGTAITEAFF.

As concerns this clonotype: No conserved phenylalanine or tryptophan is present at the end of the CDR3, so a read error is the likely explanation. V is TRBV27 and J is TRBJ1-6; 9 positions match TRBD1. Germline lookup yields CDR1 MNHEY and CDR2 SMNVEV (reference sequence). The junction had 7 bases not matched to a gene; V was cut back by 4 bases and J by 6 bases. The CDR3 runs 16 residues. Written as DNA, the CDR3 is TGTGCCAGCAGTTATACAGGGGGCGCTGCTAATTCACCCCTCCACTCT. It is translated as CASSYTGGAANSPLHS.

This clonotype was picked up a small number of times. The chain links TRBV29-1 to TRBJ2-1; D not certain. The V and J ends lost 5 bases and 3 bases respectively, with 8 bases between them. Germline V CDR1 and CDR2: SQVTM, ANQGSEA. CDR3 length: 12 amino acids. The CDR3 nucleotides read TGCAGCGTTAAGTATGTCTACAATGAGCAGTTCTTC. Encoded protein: CSVKYVYNEQFF.

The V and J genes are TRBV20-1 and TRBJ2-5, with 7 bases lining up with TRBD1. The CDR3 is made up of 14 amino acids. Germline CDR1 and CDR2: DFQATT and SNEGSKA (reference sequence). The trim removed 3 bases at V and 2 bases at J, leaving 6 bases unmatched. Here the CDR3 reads CSASLMGQQETQYF. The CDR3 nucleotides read TGCAGTGCTAGTCTGATGGGACAGCAAGAGACCCAGTACTTC.

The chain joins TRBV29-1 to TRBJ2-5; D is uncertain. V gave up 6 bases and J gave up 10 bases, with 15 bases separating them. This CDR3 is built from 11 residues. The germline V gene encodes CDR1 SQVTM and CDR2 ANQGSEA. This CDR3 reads CSVGPGSSQYF. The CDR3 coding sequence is TGCAGCGTCGGCCCGGGCTCTAGCCAGTACTTC. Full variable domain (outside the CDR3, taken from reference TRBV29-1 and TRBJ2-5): SAVISQKPSRDICQRGTSLTIQCQVDSQVTMMFWYRQQPGQSLTLIATANQGSEATYESGFVIDKFPISRPNLTFSTLTVSNMSPEDSSIYLCSVGPGSSQYFGPGTRLLVL.

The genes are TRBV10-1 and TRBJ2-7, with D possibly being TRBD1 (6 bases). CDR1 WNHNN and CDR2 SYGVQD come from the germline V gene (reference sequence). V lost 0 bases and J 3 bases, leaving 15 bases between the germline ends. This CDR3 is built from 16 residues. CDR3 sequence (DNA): TGCGCCAGCAGTGAGTCAAAGGGGGTAAAACTCTACGAGCAGTACTTC. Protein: CASSESKGVKLYEQYF.

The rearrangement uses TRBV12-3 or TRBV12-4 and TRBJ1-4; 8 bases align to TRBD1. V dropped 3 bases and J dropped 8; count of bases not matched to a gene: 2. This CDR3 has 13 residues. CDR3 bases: TGTGCCAGCAGTTTCAGGGGGCAGGAAAAACTGTTTTTT. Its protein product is CASSFRGQEKLFF.